This paragraph reports one T cell receptor (beta chain). The clone's antigen remains unknown. No qualities accompany the bases; no much larger clone lies one base away. This sample is part of a study of blood T cell repertoires in COVID-19 (dated by TCRdb to 2018 to 2021). For context, the study as a whole: The collaborator samples originated in the United States, Italy and Spain and spanned the acute and convalescent phases of COVID-19. The prospective study material was composed of cDNA or gDNA derived from T cells, B-cell-depleted T cells, or PBMCs. Subjects who had been exposed to COVID-19, were actively infected with it, or had recovered from it provided the deeply sampled blood TCRbeta repertoires that made up the dataset. The repertoires were made available in a free public database intended to serve as a resource for research on the immune response to SARS-CoV-2. Samples came from the ongoing ImmuneRACE study (first 160 participants) plus 1,254 subjects from 6 global collaborators. The sample metadata nearly always contained a de-identified subject ID, COVID-19 status, age in years and sex. Where available, HLA class I and class II types were taken from metadata supplied by the sample provider and were not determined by assay-based typing.

Whole blood was collected in K2EDTA tubes by collaborating institutions according to the institutions' own protocols. Collaborator samples were shipped for TCRbeta analysis as frozen whole blood, isolated PBMCs, or DNA extracted from either sample type. The immunoSEQ Assay, a bias-controlled multiplex PCR, was used to amplify TCRbeta CDR3 regions from genomic DNA. The original pipeline was this. The number of nucleated cells in each sample was estimated by amplification of reference gene primers within the assay. Sequence reads were collapsed and filtered to measure the absolute abundance of every unique TCRbeta CDR3 rearrangement. For each sample, productive Simpson clonality was calculated as the square root of Simpson's diversity index across productive rearrangements. What TCRdb holds here is the immuneACCESS table cut down to in-frame rearrangements. Part of the clones is not present; checked against another copy, under half of the missing clones reflect an unresolved V gene, and the others are unexplained. The V and J calls and the clone size are those of that table, but D and trimming were determined from the DNA. This sample has about 49,000 clones in its table, and around 86% of those were observed once. The ten largest clones represent about 5% of the sample.

On the study overall, not on this receptor specifically: Clinical and demographic metadata were provided uncurated, with the amount varying by source and participant.

Compared with germline, V lacks 5 bases and J lacks 4 bases; bases without a gene match: 6. The CDR3 starts with the cysteine, ends with the phenylalanine, and has 14 residues. The CDR3 DNA has 42 bases and is translated from base 1. From the germline V gene (reference sequence), CDR1 is MNHEY and CDR2 is SMNVEV. The sequence derives from a man between 40 and 49 years old with active COVID-19. The sequenced material came from peripheral blood. The V gene is TRBV27 and the J gene is TRBJ2-5, with 8 central nucleotides matching TRBD1. The CDR3 region reads CASSPLGQAETQYF. The DNA is TGTGCCAGCAGTCCCCTGGGACAGGCAGAGACCCAGTACTTC.